These 12 T cell receptor beta chains were sequenced from one sample in a study of shared clonotypes between healthy human individuals. Clones were read by immunoSEQ multiplex PCR, and TCRdb kept only the in-frame ones, dropping some. This sample has a few million clones, with around 90% found just once. The sequencing sample was made of naive CD4+ T cells sorted from blood. Subset indicated: CD45RA+ positively selected. All receptors derive from a man aged 18 to 29 in good health.

The V and J genes are TRBV7-9 and TRBJ2-2; D call uncertain. This CDR3 contains 12 residues. Germline CDR1 SEHNR, CDR2 FQNEAQ (reference sequence). V was shortened by 5 bases and J by 7 bases, with 8 bases between the two germline ends. The CDR3: CASSPRIGELFF. Written as DNA, the CDR3 is TGTGCCAGCAGCCCCCGGATCGGGGAGCTGTTTTTT.

The chain carries TRBV27 and TRBJ2-4, with D possibly being TRBD2 (6 bases). V was pared by 2 bases and J by 0 bases, with 8 bases between. From germline, CDR1 is MNHEY and CDR2 SMNVEV (reference sequence). The CDR3 extends over 15 amino acids. The CDR3 nucleotides are TGTGCCAGCAGTTTAGGCGGGATAGCCAAAAACATTCAGTACTTC. It encodes CASSLGGIAKNIQYF.

The chain carries TRBV5-1 and TRBJ2-2, with TRBD1 matching 9 bases. The CDR3 covers 15 residues. Germline loops: CDR1 SGHRS, CDR2 YFSETQ. With 5 bases clipped from V and 5 bases from J, the junction kept 7 bases outside the gene matches. The CDR3 DNA follows: TGCGCCAGCAGTGGGACAGGGCAAGAAACCGGGGAGCTGTTTTTT. This translates into CASSGTGQETGELFF.

The chain couples TRBV29-1 to TRBJ2-7; TRBD1 agrees at 8 bases. Germline CDR1 and CDR2: SQVTM and ANQGSEA. J gave up 7 bases and V 3 bases, and 5 bases lay outside the gene matches. The CDR3 is 12 residues long. CDR3 bases: TGCAGCGTTGATTTGGACAGGGATGAGCAGTACTTC. It codes for CSVDLDRDEQYF.

The gene calls are TRBV5-8 and TRBJ2-7; D might be TRBD1 (5 bases). The ends were cut back, 4 bases at V and 1 base at J, with 18 bases in the middle. Germline CDR1 SGHTS, CDR2 YDEGEE. The CDR3 extends over 16 amino acids. DNA for the CDR3: TGTGCCAGCAGCGCCGGTTGGACACCTACATCCTACGAGCAGTACTTC. It is translated as CASSAGWTPTSYEQYF.

The chain employs TRBV4-1 and TRBJ2-5; 13 bases line up with TRBD2. The V segment lost 0 bases and the J segment 2 bases; nucleotides outside the gene matches: 18. There are 22 residues in the CDR3. In germline, CDR1 is MGHRA, CDR2 YSYEKL. The CDR3 DNA follows: TGCGCCAGCAGCCAAGAAAGTCCGGTGGACAGGAGGACTAGCGGGGGTCAAGAGACCCAGTACTTC. It specifies CASSQESPVDRRTSGGQETQYF.

The chain links TRBV12-5 to TRBJ2-5, with D possibly being TRBD2 (6 bases). This CDR3 comprises 16 residues. Germline CDR1 and CDR2: LGHNT and FRNRAP. V was trimmed by 2 bases and J by 5 bases, leaving 18 bases between them. The CDR3 region is CASGLTYTEGHETQYF. The CDR3 coding sequence is TGTGCTAGTGGTTTGACCTACACGGAGGGGCACGAGACCCAGTACTTC.

The rearrangement uses TRBV7-9 and TRBJ1-4; D possibly corresponds to TRBD1 (5 bases). Germline CDR1 SEHNR, CDR2 FQNEAQ (reference sequence). The CDR3 totals 13 residues. Trimming stripped 2 bases from V and 7 bases from J, with 8 bases between. The CDR3 nucleotides read TGTGCCAGCAGCTTACCAGGGTCTGAAAAACTGTTTTTT. Its protein product is CASSLPGSEKLFF. Complete variable domain (other parts from reference TRBV7-9 and TRBJ1-4): DTGVSQNPRHKITKRGQNVTFRCDPISEHNRLYWYRQTLGQGPEFLTYFQNEAQLEKSRLLSDRFSAERPKGSFSTLEIQRTEQGDSAMYLCASSLPGSEKLFFGSGTQLSVL.

The chain carries TRBV28 and TRBJ1-1, with a possible D match to TRBD1 (6 bases). Germline V gene data show CDR1 as MDHEN and CDR2 as SYDVKM. The V end was cut by 1 base, the J end by 1 base, with 13 bases between. The CDR3 is 16 residues long. This CDR3 is CASSLSGGLKNTEAFF. The CDR3 nucleotides are TGTGCCAGCAGTTTATCTGGGGGCCTAAAGAACACTGAAGCTTTCTTT.

Here the CDR3 reads CASSIPQGAKSGELFF. In DNA, the CDR3 is TGTGCCAGCAGTATCCCGCAGGGGGCGAAATCCGGGGAGCTGTTTTTT. The genes are TRBV6-6 and TRBJ2-2, with 8 bases matching TRBD1. Trimming at V came to 5 bases and at J to 6 bases, leaving 11 bases not matched to a gene. CDR3 size: 16 residues. The germline gives CDR1 MNHNY, CDR2 SVGAGI (reference sequence).

V gene TRBV4-1 combines with J gene TRBJ1-1; TRBD1 aligns across 8 bases. J lost 11 bases, V lost 2 bases, and 16 bases had no gene match. Per germline, CDR1 MGHRA and CDR2 YSYEKL. CDR3 size: 16 residues. The CDR3 sequence: CASSQFGQGPTAGAFF. In DNA, the CDR3 is TGCGCCAGCAGCCAATTCGGACAGGGTCCCACCGCGGGGGCTTTCTTT.

Remarks on this clone: A junction end diverges from the germline sequence, so it may reflect a read error. The V and J genes are TRBV5-1 and TRBJ2-6, with TRBD2 identical over 7 bases. The CDR3 contains 16 residues. Germline V gives CDR1 SGHRS, CDR2 YFSETQ. CDR3 region: CASSPGGVSGANVLTF. As DNA, the CDR3 is TGCGCCAGCAGCCCTGGGGGGGTCTCTGGGGCCAACGTCCTAACTTTC.